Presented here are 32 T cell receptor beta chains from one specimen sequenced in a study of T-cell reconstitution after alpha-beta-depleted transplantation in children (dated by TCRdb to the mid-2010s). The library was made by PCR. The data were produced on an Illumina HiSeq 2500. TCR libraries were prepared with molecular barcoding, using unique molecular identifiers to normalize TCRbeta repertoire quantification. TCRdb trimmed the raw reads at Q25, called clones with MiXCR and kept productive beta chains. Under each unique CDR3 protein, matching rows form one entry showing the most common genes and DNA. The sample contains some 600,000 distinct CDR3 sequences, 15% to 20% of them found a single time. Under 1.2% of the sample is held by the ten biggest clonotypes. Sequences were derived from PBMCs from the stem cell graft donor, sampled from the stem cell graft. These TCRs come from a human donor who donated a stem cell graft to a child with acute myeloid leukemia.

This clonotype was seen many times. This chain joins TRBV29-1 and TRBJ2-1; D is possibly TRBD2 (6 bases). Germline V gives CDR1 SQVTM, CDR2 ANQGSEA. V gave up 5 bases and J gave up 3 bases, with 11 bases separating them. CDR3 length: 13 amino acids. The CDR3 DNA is TGCAGCGTTAAACAGGACTACTACAATGAGCAGTTCTTC. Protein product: CSVKQDYYNEQFF.

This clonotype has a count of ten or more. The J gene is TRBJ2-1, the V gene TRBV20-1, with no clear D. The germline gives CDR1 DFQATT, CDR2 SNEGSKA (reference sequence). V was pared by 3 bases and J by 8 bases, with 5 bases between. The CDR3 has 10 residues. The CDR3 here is CSASLYEQFF. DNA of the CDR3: TGCAGTGCTAGTCTCTATGAGCAGTTCTTC.

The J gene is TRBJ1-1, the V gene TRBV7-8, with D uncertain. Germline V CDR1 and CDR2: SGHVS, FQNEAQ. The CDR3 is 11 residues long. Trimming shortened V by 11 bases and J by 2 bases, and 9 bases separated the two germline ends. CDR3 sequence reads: CAVEINTEAFF. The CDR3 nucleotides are TGTGCCGTGGAGATAAACACTGAAGCTTTCTTT.

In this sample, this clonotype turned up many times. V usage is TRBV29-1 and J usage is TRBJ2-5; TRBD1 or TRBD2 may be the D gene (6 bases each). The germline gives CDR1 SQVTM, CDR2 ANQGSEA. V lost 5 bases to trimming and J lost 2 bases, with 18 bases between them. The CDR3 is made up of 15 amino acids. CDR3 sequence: CSVYGGFGGQETQYF. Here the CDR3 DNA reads TGCAGCGTTTATGGGGGCTTCGGGGGTCAAGAGACCCAGTACTTC.

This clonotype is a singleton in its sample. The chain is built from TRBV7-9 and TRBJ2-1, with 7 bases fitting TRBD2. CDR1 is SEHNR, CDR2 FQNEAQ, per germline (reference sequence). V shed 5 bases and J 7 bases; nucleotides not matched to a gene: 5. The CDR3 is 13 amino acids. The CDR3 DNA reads TGTGCCAGCAGCCCCCGACTAGCAAATGAGCAGTTCTTC. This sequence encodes CASSPRLANEQFF.

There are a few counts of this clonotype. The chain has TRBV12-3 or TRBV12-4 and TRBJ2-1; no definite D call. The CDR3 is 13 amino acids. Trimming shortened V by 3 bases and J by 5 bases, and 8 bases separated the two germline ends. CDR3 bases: TGTGCCAGCAGTTTGGTACTCAACAATGAGCAGTTCTTC. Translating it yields CASSLVLNNEQFF.

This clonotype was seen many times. CDR3 loop: CASSPGGYGYQETQYF. The CDR3 bases are TGTGCCAGCAGCCCAGGCGGCTACGGGTACCAAGAGACCCAGTACTTC. This chain joins TRBV5-5 and TRBJ2-5; D gene unclear. V shed 4 bases and J shed 0 bases, with 16 bases lying between them. This CDR3 has 16 residues. Germline CDR1 and CDR2: SGHKS and YYEKEE (reference sequence).

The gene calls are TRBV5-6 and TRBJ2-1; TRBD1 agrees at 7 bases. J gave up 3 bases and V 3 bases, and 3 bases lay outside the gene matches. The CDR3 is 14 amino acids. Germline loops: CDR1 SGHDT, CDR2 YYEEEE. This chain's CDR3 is CASSWDSYYNEQFF. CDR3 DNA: TGTGCCAGCAGCTGGGACAGCTACTACAATGAGCAGTTCTTC.

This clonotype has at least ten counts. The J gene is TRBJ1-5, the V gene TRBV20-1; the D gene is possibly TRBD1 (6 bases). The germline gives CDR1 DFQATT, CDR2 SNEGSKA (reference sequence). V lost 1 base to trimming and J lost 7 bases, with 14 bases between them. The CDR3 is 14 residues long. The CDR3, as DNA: TGCAGTGCTAGAGCCGAACAGGGCCCACAGCCCCAGCATTTT. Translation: CSARAEQGPQPQHF.

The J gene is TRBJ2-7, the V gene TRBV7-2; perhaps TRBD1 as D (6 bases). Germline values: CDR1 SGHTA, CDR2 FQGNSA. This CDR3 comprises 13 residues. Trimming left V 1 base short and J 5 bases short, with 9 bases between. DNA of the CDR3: TGTGCCAGCAGCTTAGACAGGGAAAACGAGCAGTACTTC. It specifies CASSLDRENEQYF. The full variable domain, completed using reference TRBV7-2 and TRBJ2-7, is GAGVSQSPSNKVTEKGKDVELRCDPISGHTALYWYRQSLGQGLEFLIYFQGNSAPDKSGLPSDRFSAERTGGSVSTLTIQRTQQEDSAVYLCASSLDRENEQYFGPGTRLTVT.

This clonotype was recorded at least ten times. The CDR3 DNA follows: TGTGCCAGCAGCGGACGGACAGCCGGGGGAAGTGAGCAGTTCTTC. This sequence encodes CASSGRTAGGSEQFF. The chain is built from TRBV9 and TRBJ2-1; TRBD1 or TRBD2 may be the D gene (6 bases each). The germline gives CDR1 SGDLS, CDR2 YYNGEE. The length of the CDR3 is 15 residues. V was clipped by 3 bases and J by 9 bases, with 19 bases between them.

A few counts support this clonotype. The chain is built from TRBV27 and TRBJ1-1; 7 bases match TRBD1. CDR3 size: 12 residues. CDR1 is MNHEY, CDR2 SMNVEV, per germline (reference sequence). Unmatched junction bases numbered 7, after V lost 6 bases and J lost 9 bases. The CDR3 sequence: CASSQRQGQAFF. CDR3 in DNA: TGTGCCAGCAGCCAAAGACAGGGCCAAGCTTTCTTT.

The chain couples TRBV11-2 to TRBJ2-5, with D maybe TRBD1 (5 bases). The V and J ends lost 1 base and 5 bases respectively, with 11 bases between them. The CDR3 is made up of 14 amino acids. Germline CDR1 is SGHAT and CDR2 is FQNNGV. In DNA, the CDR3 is TGTGCCAGCAGCTTAGGCAGGGCCTGGGAGACCCAGTACTTC. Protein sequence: CASSLGRAWETQYF. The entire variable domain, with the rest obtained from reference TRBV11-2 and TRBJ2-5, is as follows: EAGVAQSPRYKIIEKRQSVAFWCNPISGHATLYWYQQILGQGPKLLIQFQNNGVVDDSQLPKDRFSAERLKGVDSTLKIQPAKLEDSAVYLCASSLGRAWETQYFGPGTRLLVL.

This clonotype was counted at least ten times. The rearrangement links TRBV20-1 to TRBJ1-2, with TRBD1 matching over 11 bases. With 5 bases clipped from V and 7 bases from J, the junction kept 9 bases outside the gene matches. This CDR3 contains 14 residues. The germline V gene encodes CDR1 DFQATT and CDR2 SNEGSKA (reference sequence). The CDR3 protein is CSAPRDRGSGGYTF. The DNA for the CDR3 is TGCAGTGCTCCCCGGGACAGGGGGTCAGGTGGCTACACCTTC.

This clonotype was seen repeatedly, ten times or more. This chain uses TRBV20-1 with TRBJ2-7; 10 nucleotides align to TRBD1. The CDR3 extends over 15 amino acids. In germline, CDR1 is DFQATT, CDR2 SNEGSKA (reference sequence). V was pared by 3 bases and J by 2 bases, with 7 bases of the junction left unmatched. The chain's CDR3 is CSASEGTGVPYEQYV. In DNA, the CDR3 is TGCAGTGCTAGTGAGGGGACAGGGGTCCCCTACGAGCAGTACGTC.

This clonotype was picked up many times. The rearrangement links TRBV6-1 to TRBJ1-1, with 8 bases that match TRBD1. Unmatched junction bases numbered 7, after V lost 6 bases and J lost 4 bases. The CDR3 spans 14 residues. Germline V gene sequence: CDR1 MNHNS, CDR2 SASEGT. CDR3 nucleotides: TGTGCCAGCAGGACAGGGGACTGGGGCACTGAAGCTTTCTTT. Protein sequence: CASRTGDWGTEAFF.

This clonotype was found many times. DNA for the CDR3: TGTGCCAGCAGCAGGGGCGGTAACACCGGGGAGCTGTTTTTT. Amino acids: CASSRGGNTGELFF. V usage is TRBV12-3 or TRBV12-4 and J usage is TRBJ2-2; maybe TRBD1 (6 bases). The V gene lost 6 bases and the J gene lost 2 bases, with 10 bases spanning the gap. This CDR3 region has 14 residues.

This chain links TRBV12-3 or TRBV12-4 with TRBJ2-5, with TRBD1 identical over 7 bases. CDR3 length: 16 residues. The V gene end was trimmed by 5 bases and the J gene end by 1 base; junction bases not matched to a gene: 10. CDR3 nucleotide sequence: TGTGCCAGCAGTCCCCATCCGGGACAGTCCCAAGAGACCCAGTACTTC. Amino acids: CASSPHPGQSQETQYF.

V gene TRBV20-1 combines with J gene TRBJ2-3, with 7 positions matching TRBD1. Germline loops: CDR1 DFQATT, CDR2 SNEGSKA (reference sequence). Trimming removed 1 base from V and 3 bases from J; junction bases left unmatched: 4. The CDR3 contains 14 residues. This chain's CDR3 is CSARAIQGTDTQYF. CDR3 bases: TGCAGTGCTAGAGCGATACAGGGGACAGATACGCAGTATTTT.

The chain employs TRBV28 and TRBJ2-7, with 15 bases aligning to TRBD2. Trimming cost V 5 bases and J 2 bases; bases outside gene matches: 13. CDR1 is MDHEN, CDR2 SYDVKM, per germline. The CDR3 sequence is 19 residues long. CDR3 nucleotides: TGTGCCAGCAGTCCTCGATCAAGGACTAGCGGGGGGGGTGCCTACGAGCAGTACGTC. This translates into CASSPRSRTSGGGAYEQYV.

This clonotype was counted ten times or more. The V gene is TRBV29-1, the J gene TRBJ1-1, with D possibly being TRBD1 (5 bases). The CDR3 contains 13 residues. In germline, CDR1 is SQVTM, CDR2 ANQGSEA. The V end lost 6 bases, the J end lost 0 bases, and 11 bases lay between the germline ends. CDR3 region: CSVSGGVNTEAFF. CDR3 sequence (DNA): TGCAGCGTGAGCGGGGGGGTGAACACTGAAGCTTTCTTT.

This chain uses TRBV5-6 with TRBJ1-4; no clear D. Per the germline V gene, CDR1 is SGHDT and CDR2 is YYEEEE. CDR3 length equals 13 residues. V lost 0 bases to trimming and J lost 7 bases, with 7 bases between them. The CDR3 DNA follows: TGTGCCAGCAGCTTGGGACGAGGTGAAAAACTGTTTTTT. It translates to CASSLGRGEKLFF. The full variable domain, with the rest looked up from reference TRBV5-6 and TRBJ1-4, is DAGVTQSPTHLIKTRGQQVTLRCSPKSGHDTVSWYQQALGQGPQFIFQYYEEEERQRGNFPDRFSGHQFPNYSSELNVNALLLGDSALYLCASSLGRGEKLFFGSGTQLSVL.

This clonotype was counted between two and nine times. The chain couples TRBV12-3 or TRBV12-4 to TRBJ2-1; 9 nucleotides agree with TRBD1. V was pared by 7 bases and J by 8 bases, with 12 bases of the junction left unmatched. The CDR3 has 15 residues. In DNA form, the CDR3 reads TGTGCCAGCACCTCAATCCGGGACAGGGCCGATGAGCAGTTCTTC. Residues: CASTSIRDRADEQFF.

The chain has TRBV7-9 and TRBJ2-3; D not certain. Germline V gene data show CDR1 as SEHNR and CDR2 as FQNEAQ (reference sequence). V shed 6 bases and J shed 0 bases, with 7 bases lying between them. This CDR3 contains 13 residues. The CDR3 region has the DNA TGTGCCAGCAGGATTGACAGCACAGATACGCAGTATTTT. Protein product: CASRIDSTDTQYF.

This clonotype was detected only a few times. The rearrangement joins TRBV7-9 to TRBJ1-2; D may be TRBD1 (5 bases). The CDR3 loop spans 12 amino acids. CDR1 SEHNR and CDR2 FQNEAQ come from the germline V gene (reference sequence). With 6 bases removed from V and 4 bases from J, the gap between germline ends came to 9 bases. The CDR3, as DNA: TGTGCCAGCAGGGGGCTCGGCTATGGCTACACCTTC. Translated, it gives CASRGLGYGYTF.

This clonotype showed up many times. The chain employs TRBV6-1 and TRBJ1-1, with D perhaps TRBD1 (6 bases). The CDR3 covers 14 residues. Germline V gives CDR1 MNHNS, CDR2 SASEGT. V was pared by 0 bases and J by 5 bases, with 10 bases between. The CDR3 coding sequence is TGTGCCAGCAGTGAAGCCCAACAGGGTACTGAAGCTTTCTTT. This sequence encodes CASSEAQQGTEAFF.

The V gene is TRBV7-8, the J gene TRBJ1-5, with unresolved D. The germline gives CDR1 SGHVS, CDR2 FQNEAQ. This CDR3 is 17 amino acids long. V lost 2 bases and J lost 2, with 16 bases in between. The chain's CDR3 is CASSLSIRPDGNQPQHF. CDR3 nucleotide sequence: TGTGCCAGCAGCTTAAGTATCCGACCGGATGGCAATCAGCCCCAGCATTTT.

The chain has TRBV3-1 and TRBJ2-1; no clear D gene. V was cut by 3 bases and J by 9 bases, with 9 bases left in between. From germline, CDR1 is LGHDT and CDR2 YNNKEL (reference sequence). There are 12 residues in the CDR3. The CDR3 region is CASSHLKSEQFF. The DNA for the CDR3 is TGTGCCAGCAGCCACCTGAAATCTGAGCAGTTCTTC.

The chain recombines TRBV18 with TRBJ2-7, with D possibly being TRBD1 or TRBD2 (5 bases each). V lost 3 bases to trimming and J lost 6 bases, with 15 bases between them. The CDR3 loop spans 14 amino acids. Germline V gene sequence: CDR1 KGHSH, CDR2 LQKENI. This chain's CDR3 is CASSPGPPGGEQYV. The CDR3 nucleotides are TGTGCCAGCTCACCGGGACCCCCAGGAGGCGAGCAGTACGTC.

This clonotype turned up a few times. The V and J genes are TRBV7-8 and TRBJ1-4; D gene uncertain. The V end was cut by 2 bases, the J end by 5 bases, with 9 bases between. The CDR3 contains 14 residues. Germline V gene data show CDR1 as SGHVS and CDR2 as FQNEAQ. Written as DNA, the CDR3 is TGTGCCAGCAGCTTAATAGGACGGAATGAAAAACTGTTTTTT. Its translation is CASSLIGRNEKLFF.

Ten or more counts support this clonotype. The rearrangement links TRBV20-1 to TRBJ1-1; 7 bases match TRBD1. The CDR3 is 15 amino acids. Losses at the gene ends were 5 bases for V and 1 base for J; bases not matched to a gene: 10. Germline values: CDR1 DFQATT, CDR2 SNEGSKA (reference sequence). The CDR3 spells CSAPPWTGRNTEAFF. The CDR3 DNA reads TGCAGTGCTCCACCTTGGACAGGCAGGAACACTGAAGCTTTCTTT.

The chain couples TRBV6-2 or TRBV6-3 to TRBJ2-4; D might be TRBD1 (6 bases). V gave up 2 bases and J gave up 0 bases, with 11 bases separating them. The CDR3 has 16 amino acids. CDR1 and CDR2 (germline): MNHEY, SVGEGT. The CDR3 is CASSYGGRGAKNIQYF. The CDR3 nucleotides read TGTGCCAGCAGTTACGGGGGCAGAGGAGCCAAAAACATTCAGTACTTC.